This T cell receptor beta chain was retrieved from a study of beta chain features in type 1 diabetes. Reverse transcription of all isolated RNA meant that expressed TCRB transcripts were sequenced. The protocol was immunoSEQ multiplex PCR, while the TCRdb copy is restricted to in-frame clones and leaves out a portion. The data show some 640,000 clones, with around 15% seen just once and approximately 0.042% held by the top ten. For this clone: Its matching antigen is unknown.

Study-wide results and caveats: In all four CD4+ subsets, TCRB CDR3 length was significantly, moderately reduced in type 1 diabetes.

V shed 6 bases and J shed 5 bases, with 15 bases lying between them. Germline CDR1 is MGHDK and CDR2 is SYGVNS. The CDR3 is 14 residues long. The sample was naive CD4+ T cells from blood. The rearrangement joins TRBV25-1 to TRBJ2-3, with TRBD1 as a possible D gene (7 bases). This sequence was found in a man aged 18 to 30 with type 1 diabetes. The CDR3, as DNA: TGTGCCAGCAGGCGGGACAGCATTCAAGATACGCAGTATTTT. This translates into CASRRDSIQDTQYF.